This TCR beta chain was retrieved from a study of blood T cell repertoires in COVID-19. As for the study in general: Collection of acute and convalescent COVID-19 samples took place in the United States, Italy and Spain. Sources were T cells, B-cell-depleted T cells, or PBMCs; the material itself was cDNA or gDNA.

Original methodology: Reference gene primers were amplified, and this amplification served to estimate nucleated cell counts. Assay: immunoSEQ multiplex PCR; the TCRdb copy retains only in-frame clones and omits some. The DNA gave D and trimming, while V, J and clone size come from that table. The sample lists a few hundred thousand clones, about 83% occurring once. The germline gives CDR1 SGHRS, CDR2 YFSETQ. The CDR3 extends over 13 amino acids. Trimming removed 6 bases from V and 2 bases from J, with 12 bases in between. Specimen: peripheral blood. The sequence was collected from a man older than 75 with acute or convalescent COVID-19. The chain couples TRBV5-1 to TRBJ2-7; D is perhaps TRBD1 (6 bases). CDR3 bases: TGCGCCAGCAAGGGAAGGGACACCTACGAGCAGTACTTC. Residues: CASKGRDTYEQYF.